This T cell receptor (beta chain) comes out of a study of shared clonotypes between healthy human individuals. Study details: Three plates each covered CD4 naive and memory; CD8 naive two, CD8 memory one.

Data came from immunoSEQ multiplex PCR; TCRdb stores just in-frame clones and leaves some out. The table has 550,000 to 650,000 clones, approximately 96% seen once. Naivety among CD8 cells was defined by CD45RO negativity and positive CCR7 selection, thereby excluding terminally differentiated effector memory CD45RA+ cells. The CDR3 has 15 amino acids. The V and J ends lost 0 bases and 0 bases respectively, with 10 bases between them. Germline V gene lookup returns CDR1 SGHRS and CDR2 YFSETQ. Study results and caveats: The sharing of 4.5% to 6.5% of naive CD4 clonotypes was seen across several donors. The low donor count limited represented genetic and exposure-history diversity.

As to this clone: Its antigen is not identified.

The sequence derives from a woman in her 30s in good health. The chain couples TRBV5-1 to TRBJ2-7, with D possibly TRBD2 on 5 matching bases. The sample was naive CD8+ T cells sorted from blood. The CDR3 DNA reads TGCGCCAGCAGCTTGGATCCGGGGAGCTCCTACGAGCAGTACTTC. As protein: CASSLDPGSSYEQYF. Full variable domain (missing parts from reference TRBV5-1 and TRBJ2-7): KAGVTQTPRYLIKTRGQQVTLSCSPISGHRSVSWYQQTPGQGLQFLFEYFSETQRNKGNFPGRFSGRQFSNSRSEMNVSTLELGDSALYLCASSLDPGSSYEQYFGPGTRLTVT.